The 26 T cell receptor beta chains below come from one sample, sequenced in a study of blood T cells in healthy people across ages. Alongside a J-beta primer mix, a sample-barcoded 5' primer served in a second PCR lasting about 7 to 12 cycles. TCRdb reprocessed the 5' RACE reads via MiXCR and lists one record per CDR3 protein. There are over 600,000 distinct CDR3 sequences in the sample; over 20% occur only once, and roughly 3.6% lies in the top ten. Specimen: blood. The receptor set was obtained from a man aged 65 to 79 in good health.

The chain carries TRBV27 and TRBJ1-2; the D gene is possibly TRBD1 (6 bases). V was clipped by 0 bases and J by 7 bases, with 12 bases between them. CDR1 is MNHEY, CDR2 SMNVEV, per germline (reference sequence). The CDR3 is 14 amino acids. The CDR3 protein is CASSLSPGALGYTF. CDR3 coding DNA: TGTGCCAGCAGTTTATCGCCGGGGGCGCTTGGCTACACCTTC.

This clonotype was counted many times. The chain uses TRBV4-3 and TRBJ2-3; 7 bases map to TRBD2. This CDR3 comprises 15 residues. The trim removed 4 bases at V and 5 bases at J, leaving 9 bases unmatched. Germline loops: CDR1 LGHNA, CDR2 YSLEER. CDR3 sequence reads: CASSRASGSGDTQYF. The CDR3 region has the DNA TGCGCCAGCAGCCGAGCTAGCGGTAGTGGAGATACGCAGTATTTT.

This chain connects TRBV7-3 to TRBJ1-2; 7 bases are shared with TRBD1. Germline-derived CDR1 and CDR2 are SGHTA and FQGTGA. The length of the CDR3 is 15 residues. V was clipped by 3 bases and J by 2 bases; unmatched bases: 6. The DNA for the CDR3 is TGTGCCAGCAGCTTCCAGGGGGGGGGGAACTATGGCTACACCTTC. Translated, it gives CASSFQGGGNYGYTF.

This clonotype was seen many times. This chain joins TRBV3-1 and TRBJ1-6, with 7 positions matching TRBD1. In germline, CDR1 is LGHDT, CDR2 YNNKEL (reference sequence). The CDR3 totals 15 residues. V lost 4 bases, J lost 5 bases, and 5 bases stayed unmatched. CDR3 sequence: CASSPTGTDNSPLHF. The DNA of the CDR3 is TGTGCCAGCAGCCCGACAGGGACGGATAATTCACCCCTCCACTTT.

This clonotype was detected only a few times. This chain joins TRBV28 and TRBJ1-5, with TRBD1 matching over 7 bases. This CDR3 contains 15 residues. The germline V gene has CDR1 MDHEN and CDR2 SYDVKM. V gave up 6 bases and J gave up 3 bases; unmatched junction bases: 8. CDR3 sequence: CASSRGQTYNQPQHF. The DNA of the CDR3 is TGTGCCAGCAGCCGGGGACAGACTTACAATCAGCCCCAGCATTTT.

The chain employs TRBV4-3 and TRBJ2-4, with a tentative D call TRBD2 (6 bases). V dropped 1 base and J dropped 3 bases, with 13 bases sitting between them. There are 16 residues in the CDR3. Germline V gives CDR1 LGHNA, CDR2 YSLEER. CDR3 residues: CASSQARLDFKNIQYF. The CDR3 DNA reads TGCGCCAGCAGCCAAGCCCGACTAGATTTCAAAAACATTCAGTACTTC.

This clonotype turned up a few times. The chain combines TRBV15 with TRBJ2-5; D gene uncertain. This CDR3 spans 13 amino acids. Germline loops: CDR1 LNHNV, CDR2 YYDKDF (reference sequence). Trimming removed 3 bases at V and 6 bases at J, with 11 bases between. Written as DNA, the CDR3 is TGTGCCACCAGCAGGGATGGTGGGCAGACCCAGTACTTC. Translating it yields CATSRDGGQTQYF.

This clonotype has a count of ten or more. This sequence joins TRBV7-9 and TRBJ2-3; no definite D call. Trimming left V 7 bases short and J 10 bases short, with 15 bases between. The length of the CDR3 is 12 residues. Per germline, CDR1 SEHNR and CDR2 FQNEAQ (reference sequence). In DNA, the CDR3 is TGTGCCAGCAACCCGCCCCAAGGCCCGCAGTATTTT. As protein: CASNPPQGPQYF.

This clonotype turned up a few times. V usage is TRBV20-1 and J usage is TRBJ1-1; D might be TRBD1 (6 bases). V lost 7 bases and J 1 base, leaving 10 bases between the germline ends. CDR1 is DFQATT and CDR2 is SNEGSKA in the germline V gene (reference sequence). CDR3 length: 12 amino acids. The CDR3: CSEPGENTEAFF. DNA of the CDR3: TGCAGTGAGCCAGGGGAGAACACTGAAGCTTTCTTT.

The CDR3 loop reads CASSDTTGQVVTEAFF. The CDR3 bases are TGTGCCAGCAGTGATACCACGGGACAGGTAGTCACTGAAGCTTTCTTT. This chain links TRBV25-1 with TRBJ1-1, with 8 bases matching TRBD1. The CDR3 has 16 amino acids. Germline CDR1 MGHDK, CDR2 SYGVNS. V was clipped by 3 bases and J by 4 bases; unmatched bases: 10. Drawing the rest from reference TRBV25-1 and TRBJ1-1, the complete variable domain is EADIYQTPRYLVIGTGKKITLECSQTMGHDKMYWYQQDPGMELHLIHYSYGVNSTEKGDLSSESTVSRIRTEHFPLTLESARPSHTSQYLCASSDTTGQVVTEAFFGQGTRLTVV.

The V and J genes are TRBV11-2 and TRBJ2-5; 11 bases match TRBD1. The CDR3 runs 15 residues. V shed 3 bases and J 4 bases; nucleotides not matched to a gene: 4. Germline lookup yields CDR1 SGHAT and CDR2 FQNNGV. CDR3 protein: CASSFAGQGAETQYF. As DNA, the CDR3 is TGTGCCAGCAGCTTTGCTGGACAGGGGGCAGAGACCCAGTACTTC.

V gene TRBV4-2 combines with J gene TRBJ2-1; maybe TRBD2 (5 bases). TRBJ2-5 matches the DNA end more closely, so the J call is doubtful. This CDR3 has 13 amino acids. In germline, CDR1 is LGHNA, CDR2 YNFKEQ. CDR3: CASSQDLMEAQYF. CDR3 in DNA: TGTGCCAGCAGCCAAGATCTGATGGAGGCCCAGTACTTC.

This clonotype was detected only a few times. The rearrangement uses TRBV7-2 and TRBJ2-5; D ambiguous. The J call is uncertain, as TRBJ2-1 better fits the DNA end. This CDR3 contains 15 residues. Per germline, CDR1 SGHTA and CDR2 FQGNSA. The CDR3: CASSLALPGKNEQFF. CDR3 sequence (DNA): TGTGCCAGCAGCTTAGCGCTACCAGGAAAAAATGAGCAGTTCTTC.

This sequence joins TRBV29-1 and TRBJ2-5; no reliable D call. CDR1 is SQVTM, CDR2 ANQGSEA, per germline. V lost 2 bases and J 4 bases, leaving 8 bases between the germline ends. This CDR3 is 12 amino acids long. The CDR3 bases are TGCAGCGTTGAATCCCCGGGAGAGACCCAGTACTTC. It codes for CSVESPGETQYF.

This clonotype was observed a few times. The CDR3 here is CASSSGPGPLDTQYF. CDR3 coding DNA: TGTGCCAGCAGCTCCGGACCCGGACCCCTGGATACGCAGTATTTT. This chain uses TRBV7-2 with TRBJ2-3; no firm D call. Germline V gene sequence: CDR1 SGHTA, CDR2 FQGNSA. The CDR3 length is 15 residues. With 4 bases removed from V and 6 bases from J, the gap between germline ends came to 17 bases.

This clonotype was detected only a few times. V usage is TRBV9 and J usage is TRBJ2-7, with 9 bases matching TRBD1. The J call may be mistaken, given a closer DNA end match to TRBJ2-1. Germline values: CDR1 SGDLS, CDR2 YYNGEE. The CDR3 has 15 amino acids. CDR3 loop: CASSVGRTGASEQFF. The CDR3 DNA sequence: TGTGCCAGCAGCGTAGGTCGGACAGGGGCTAGTGAGCAGTTCTTC.

This clonotype appeared a few times. A read error is likely, as this CDR3 ends without the conserved phenylalanine or tryptophan. The J gene is TRBJ2-1, the V gene TRBV10-3; the match to TRBD2 covers 8 bases. V dropped 10 bases and J dropped 6; count of bases not matched to a gene: 11. In germline, CDR1 is ENHRY, CDR2 SYGVKD. This CDR3 contains 14 residues. For the CDR3, the DNA is TGTGCCAGGGGAACGGGAGGGCCTGGCAATGAGCAGTTCCTC. Encoded protein: CARGTGGPGNEQFL.

This clonotype was observed a few times. The chain has TRBV15 and TRBJ2-3, with 8 bases that match TRBD1. The CDR3 contains 16 residues. J lost 2 bases, V lost 3 bases, and 7 bases had no gene match. CDR1 is LNHNV, CDR2 YYDKDF, per germline (reference sequence). The CDR3 DNA follows: TGTGCCACCAGCAGTGCCGGGACAGGCTTCACAGATACGCAGTATTTT. This codes for CATSSAGTGFTDTQYF.

The rearrangement links TRBV25-1 to TRBJ2-2; no definite D call. Looked up from germline, CDR1 is MGHDK and CDR2 is SYGVNS. The CDR3 sequence is 13 residues long. V dropped 7 bases and J dropped 3 bases, with 9 bases sitting between them. DNA of the CDR3: TGTGCCAGCACCCCTGAGCACACCGGGGAGCTGTTTTTT. Its protein product is CASTPEHTGELFF. Full variable domain (rest looked up from reference TRBV25-1 and TRBJ2-2): EADIYQTPRYLVIGTGKKITLECSQTMGHDKMYWYQQDPGMELHLIHYSYGVNSTEKGDLSSESTVSRIRTEHFPLTLESARPSHTSQYLCASTPEHTGELFFGEGSRLTVL.

This clonotype was seen many times. One end of the junction varies from germline; a read error may be responsible. The chain recombines TRBV5-1 with TRBJ2-7; no firm D call. The CDR3 loop spans 12 amino acids. CDR1 is SGHRS and CDR2 is YFSETQ in the germline V gene. The DNA of the CDR3 is TGTGCCAGCAGTTTAGGTGAATACGAGCAGTACTTC. This sequence encodes CASSLGEYEQYF.

There are many counts of this clonotype. The chain links TRBV5-1 to TRBJ1-2; 7 nucleotides align to TRBD1. The CDR3 is made up of 14 amino acids. CDR1 SGHRS and CDR2 YFSETQ come from the germline V gene. V lost 4 bases to trimming and J lost 5 bases; unmatched junction nucleotides: 8. The CDR3 here is CASSKDREDYGYTF. The CDR3 bases are TGCGCCAGCAGCAAAGACAGGGAGGATTATGGCTACACCTTC.

This clonotype was found a few times. This rearrangement joins TRBV5-1 to TRBJ2-5, with a tentative D call TRBD1 (5 bases). V was pared by 1 base and J by 1 base, with 17 bases between. CDR1 and CDR2 (germline): SGHRS, YFSETQ. There are 17 residues in the CDR3. The CDR3 DNA follows: TGCGCCAGCAGCTTGTTTGGGGCGTTGAGAGGCCAAGAGACCCAGTACTTC. Its protein is CASSLFGALRGQETQYF.

This clonotype was counted ten times or more. This chain joins TRBV7-3 and TRBJ1-2, with no clear D. CDR1 and CDR2 from the germline V gene are SGHTA and FQGTGA. V was shortened by 7 bases and J by 1 base, with 13 bases between the two germline ends. This CDR3 has 14 residues. CDR3 sequence reads: CASTSDAHNYGYTF. CDR3 coding DNA: TGTGCCAGCACCTCGGACGCACATAACTATGGCTACACCTTC.

This clonotype was counted between two and nine times. The rearrangement uses TRBV6-1 and TRBJ2-1, with no clear D. Looked up from germline, CDR1 is MNHNS and CDR2 is SASEGT. The CDR3 is 15 residues long. V dropped 1 base and J dropped 4 bases, with 11 bases sitting between them. CDR3 sequence: CASSEEGDRYNEQFF. CDR3 sequence (DNA): TGTGCCAGCAGTGAAGAAGGTGACCGATACAATGAGCAGTTCTTC.

This clonotype has a handful of counts. The chain links TRBV27 to TRBJ2-2; D perhaps matches TRBD2 (6 bases). Deletions cut 6 bases from V and 4 bases from J, with 15 bases between. This CDR3 is built from 15 residues. CDR1 and CDR2 (germline): MNHEY, SMNVEV (reference sequence). CDR3 residues: CASSPVGGSTGELFF. CDR3 bases: TGTGCCAGCAGCCCCGTGGGGGGAAGCACCGGGGAGCTGTTTTTT.

The gene calls are TRBV7-9 and TRBJ2-5; D possibly corresponds to TRBD2 (5 bases). The CDR3 contains 13 residues. V lost 3 bases to trimming and J lost 11 bases, with 16 bases between them. CDR1 SEHNR and CDR2 FQNEAQ come from the germline V gene (reference sequence). CDR3 nucleotide sequence: TGTGCCAGCAGCTTCCCCGGGGTGAGGGAGCAGTACTTC. Its protein product is CASSFPGVREQYF. Combining the CDR3 with reference TRBV7-9 and TRBJ2-5 gives the whole variable domain DTGVSQNPRHKITKRGQNVTFRCDPISEHNRLYWYRQTLGQGPEFLTYFQNEAQLEKSRLLSDRFSAERPKGSFSTLEIQRTEQGDSAMYLCASSFPGVREQYFGPGTRLLVL.